Listed below are T cell receptor beta chains from one sample, sequenced in a study of blood T cell repertoires in COVID-19. Some clones are missing from TCRdb's copy, which holds only in-frame ones; the method was immunoSEQ multiplex PCR. The table includes a few hundred thousand clones, approximately 91% detected once. The material sequenced was peripheral blood. The receptor source for this set is a person between 18 and 30 years old with COVID-19, enrolled during active disease. The CDR3 runs from the conserved cysteine through the conserved F or W. D genes are given only for firm matches. The size entry is marked missing in some rows and otherwise reads once, few, many or a size class.

j_call d_call v_call clone_size cdr3_nt cdr3_aa
TRBJ1-1 . TRBV5-6 . TGTGCCAGCAGCTTGTGGGCCAGGAACACTGAAGCTTTCTTT CASSLWARNTEAFF
TRBJ2-3 . TRBV13 . TGTGCCAGCAGCTTAGGAGAGGATACGCAGTATTTT CASSLGEDTQYF
TRBJ2-1 . TRBV12-3/TRBV12-4 . TGTGCCAGCAGTGGACAGTCCTACAATGAGCAGTTCTTC CASSGQSYNEQFF
TRBJ2-1 TRBD2 TRBV25-1 . TGTGCCAGCAGTGGTGCCGGGACTAGCGGGGTTTACAATGAGCAGTTCTTC CASSGAGTSGVYNEQFF
TRBJ1-1 TRBD1 TRBV19 . TGTGCCAGCAGGGGGGCAGCGAACACTGAAGCTTTCTTT CASRGAANTEAFF
TRBJ1-2 . TRBV21-1 . TGTGCCAGCCGGTCAGGGGTAAACTATGGCTACACCTTC CASRSGVNYGYTF
TRBJ2-7 TRBD1 TRBV5-4 once TGTGCCAGCGCCGCAGGGGGTTCCCCCTACGAGCAGTACTTC CASAAGGSPYEQYF
TRBJ2-7 TRBD1 TRBV5-1 once TGCGCCAGCAGCTTGGACAGGGGATTCTCCTACGAGCAGTACTTC CASSLDRGFSYEQYF
TRBJ1-6 . TRBV6-6 . TGTGCCAGCAGTGGCCTGGCCCAGGGGTCACCCCTCCACTTT CASSGLAQGSPLHF
TRBJ2-7 . TRBV5-4 . TGTGCCAGCAGCTCCCAGGAGGCCGGACCCCTCGAGCAGTACTTC CASSSQEAGPLEQYF
TRBJ2-5 . TRBV7-9 . TGTGCCAGCAGCCGCGATAACGGTGAGACCCAGTACTTC CASSRDNGETQYF
TRBJ2-4 . TRBV6-2/TRBV6-3 . TGTGCCAGCAGTAGCCTAGCCAAAAACATTCAGTACTTC CASSSLAKNIQYF
TRBJ1-2 . TRBV19 . TGTGCCAGTAGCAGGGGATTAAACTATGGCTACACCTTC CASSRGLNYGYTF
TRBJ1-4 . TRBV11-2 . TGTGCCAGCAGCTTAGTTGGAGGTATTAATGAAAAACTGTTTTTT CASSLVGGINEKLFF
TRBJ1-1 . TRBV5-1 . TGCGCCAGCAGCATGGGGCCAGACACCACTGAAGCTTTCTTT CASSMGPDTTEAFF
TRBJ2-2 . TRBV10-1 . TGCGCCAGCAGTCAGAGGACATGGCGGACCGGGGAGCTGTTTTTT CASSQRTWRTGELFF
TRBJ2-1 TRBD2 TRBV4-3 medium-sized TGCGCCAGCAGCCAAGATAGGCGGGAGGCGTACAATGAGCAGTTCTTC CASSQDRREAYNEQFF
TRBJ2-1 TRBD1 TRBV28 . TGTGCCAGCAGTCTCCGGGACAGGGTTTACAATGAGCAGTTCTTC CASSLRDRVYNEQFF
TRBJ1-1 TRBD1 TRBV4-2 . TGTGCCAGCAGCCAAGATCGGACCGGGACAGCGAACACTGAAGCTTTCTTT CASSQDRTGTANTEAFF
TRBJ2-7 TRBD2 TRBV6-5 . TGTGCCAGCAGTTACTGGGGAACTAGCGGCAACTACGAGCAGTACTTC CASSYWGTSGNYEQYF
TRBJ2-2 . TRBV19 . TGTGCCAGTAGTACCCAGGGGACCGGGGAGCTGTTTTTT CASSTQGTGELFF
TRBJ2-7 . TRBV27 once TGTGCCAGCAGTTTAGACCTAGGCTCCTACGAGCAGTACTTC CASSLDLGSYEQYF
TRBJ1-2 . TRBV27 few TGTGCCAGCAGTTTTCGGGGGAGCTATGGCTACACCTTC CASSFRGSYGYTF
TRBJ1-4 TRBD1 TRBV18 . TGTGCCAGCTCACCGCGGGACAGGATTAATGAAAAACTGTTTTTT CASSPRDRINEKLFF
TRBJ2-5 TRBD2 TRBV28 . TGTGCCAGCAGTTCCGAGCGGGAGGTTGGAGAGACCCAGTACTTC CASSSEREVGETQYF
TRBJ2-5 TRBD1 TRBV19 few TGTGCCAGTAGTAGAGGGGGACAGGTCCAAGAGACCCAGTACTTC CASSRGGQVQETQYF
TRBJ2-5 . TRBV28 . TGTGCCAGCAGTTTAGGTCCCGGGGGAACAGGAGAGACCCAGTACTTC CASSLGPGGTGETQYF
TRBJ2-1 TRBD1 TRBV10-3 . TGTGCCATCAGCAGGGGGCGCGGGGCGCAGTTCTTC CAISRGRGAQFF
TRBJ1-1 . TRBV24-1 . TGTGCCACCAGTACGAGTTCCCAGGGCGCCCATGAAGCTTTCTTT CATSTSSQGAHEAFF
TRBJ2-3 TRBD2 TRBV13 . TGTGCCAGCAGCCTCTCCGCAGCGGGAGGGCCGGATACGCAGTATTTT CASSLSAAGGPDTQYF
TRBJ1-3 . TRBV7-2 . TGTGCCAGCAGCCTTGACAGTATCTCTGGAAACACCATATATTTT CASSLDSISGNTIYF
TRBJ2-7 TRBD1 TRBV28 . TGTGCCAGCAGTTTGCGGGCAGGGGGTATGATCGAGCAGTACTTC CASSLRAGGMIEQYF
TRBJ2-3 . TRBV4-2 many TGTGCCAGCAGCCAAGGGACAGGGAGGGAAGATACGCAGTATTTT CASSQGTGREDTQYF
TRBJ2-3 TRBD2 TRBV27 . TGTGCCAGCAGTCGGACTAGCGGGTGGACAGATACGCAGTATTTT CASSRTSGWTDTQYF